This T cell receptor beta chain comes out of a study of beta chain features in type 1 diabetes. Of the isolated RNA, all was reverse transcribed, and so the sequenced material was expressed TCRB transcripts. Clones were sequenced by immunoSEQ multiplex PCR, and TCRdb holds only the in-frame ones, with some missing. The sample carries 400,000 to 450,000 clones, approximately 13% recorded once. The CDR3 covers 14 residues. The germline CDR1 and CDR2 sequences are SGHAT and FQNNGV. V lost 5 bases and J lost 5; bases outside the gene matches: 6. This clonotype was sampled from a man aged 25 to 40 in good health. The sample consisted of naive CD4+ T cells from blood. This chain joins TRBV11-2 and TRBJ2-3, with TRBD1 matching 8 bases. The CDR3 spells CASSVRGPVDTQYF. The CDR3 DNA reads as TGTGCCAGCAGCGTCAGGGGGCCCGTAGATACGCAGTATTTT.